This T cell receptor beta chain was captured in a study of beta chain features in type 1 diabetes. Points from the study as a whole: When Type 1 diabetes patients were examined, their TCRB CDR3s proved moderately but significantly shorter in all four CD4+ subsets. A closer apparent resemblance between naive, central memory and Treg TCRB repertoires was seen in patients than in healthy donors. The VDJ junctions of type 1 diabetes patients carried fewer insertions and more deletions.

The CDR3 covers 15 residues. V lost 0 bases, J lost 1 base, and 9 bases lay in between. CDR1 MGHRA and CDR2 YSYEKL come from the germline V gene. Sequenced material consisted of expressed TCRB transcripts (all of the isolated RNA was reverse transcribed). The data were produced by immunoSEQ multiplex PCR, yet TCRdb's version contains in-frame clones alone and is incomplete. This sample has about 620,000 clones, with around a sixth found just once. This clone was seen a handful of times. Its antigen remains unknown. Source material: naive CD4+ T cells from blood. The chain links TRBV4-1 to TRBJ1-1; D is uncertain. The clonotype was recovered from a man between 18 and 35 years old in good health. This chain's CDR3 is CASSQETVWNTEAFF. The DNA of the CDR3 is TGCGCCAGCAGCCAAGAGACGGTTTGGAACACTGAAGCTTTCTTT.